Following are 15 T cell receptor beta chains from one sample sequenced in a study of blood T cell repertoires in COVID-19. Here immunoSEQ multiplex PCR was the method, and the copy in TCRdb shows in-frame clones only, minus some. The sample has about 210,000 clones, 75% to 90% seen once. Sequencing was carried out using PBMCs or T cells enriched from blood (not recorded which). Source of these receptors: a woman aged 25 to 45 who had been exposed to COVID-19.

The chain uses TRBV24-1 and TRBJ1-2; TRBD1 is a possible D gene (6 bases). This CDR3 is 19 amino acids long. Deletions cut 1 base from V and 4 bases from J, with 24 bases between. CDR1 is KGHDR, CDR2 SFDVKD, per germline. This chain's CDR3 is CATSDFSGRPDRSIYGYTF. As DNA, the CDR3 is TGTGCCACCAGTGATTTCTCGGGTCGGCCGGACAGATCTATCTATGGCTACACCTTC.

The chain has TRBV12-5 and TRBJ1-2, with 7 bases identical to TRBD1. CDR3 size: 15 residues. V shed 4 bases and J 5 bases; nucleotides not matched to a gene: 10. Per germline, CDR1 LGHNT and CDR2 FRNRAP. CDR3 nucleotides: TGTGCTAGTGGTTCACCCCGACAGGGTTTATATGGCTACACCTTC. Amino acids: CASGSPRQGLYGYTF.

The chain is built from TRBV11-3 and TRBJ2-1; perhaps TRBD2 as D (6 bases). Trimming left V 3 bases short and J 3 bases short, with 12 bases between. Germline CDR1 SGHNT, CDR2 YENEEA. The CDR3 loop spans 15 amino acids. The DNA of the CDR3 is TGTGCCAGCAGCTTTGCCCGGGAGAACTACAATGAGCAGTTCTTC. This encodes CASSFARENYNEQFF.

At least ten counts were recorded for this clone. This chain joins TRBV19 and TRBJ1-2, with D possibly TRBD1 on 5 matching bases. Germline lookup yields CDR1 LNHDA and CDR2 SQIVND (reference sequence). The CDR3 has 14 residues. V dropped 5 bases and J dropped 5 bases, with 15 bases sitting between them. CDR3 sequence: CASSVPQEGYGYTF. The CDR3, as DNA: TGTGCCAGTAGTGTCCCACAGGAAGGTTATGGCTACACCTTC.

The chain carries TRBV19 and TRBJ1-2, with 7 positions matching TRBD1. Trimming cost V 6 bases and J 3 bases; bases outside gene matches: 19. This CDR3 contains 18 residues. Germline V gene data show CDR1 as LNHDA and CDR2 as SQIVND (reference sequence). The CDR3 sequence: CASSMLYGRGSDHYGYTF. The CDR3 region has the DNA TGTGCCAGTAGCATGCTGTACGGCAGGGGGAGCGATCACTATGGCTACACCTTC.

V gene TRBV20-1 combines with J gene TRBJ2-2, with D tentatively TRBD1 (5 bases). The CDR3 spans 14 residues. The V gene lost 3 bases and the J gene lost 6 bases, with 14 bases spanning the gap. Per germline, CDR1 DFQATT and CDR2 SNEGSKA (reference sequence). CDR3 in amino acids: CSASAAGKAGELFF. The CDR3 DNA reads TGCAGTGCTAGTGCGGCAGGGAAGGCCGGGGAGCTGTTTTTT.

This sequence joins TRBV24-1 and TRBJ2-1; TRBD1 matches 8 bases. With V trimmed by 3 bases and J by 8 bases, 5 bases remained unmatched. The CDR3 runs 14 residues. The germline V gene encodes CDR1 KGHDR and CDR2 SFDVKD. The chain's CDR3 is CATSDKTGVDEQFF. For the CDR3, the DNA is TGTGCCACCAGTGATAAGACAGGGGTGGATGAGCAGTTCTTC.

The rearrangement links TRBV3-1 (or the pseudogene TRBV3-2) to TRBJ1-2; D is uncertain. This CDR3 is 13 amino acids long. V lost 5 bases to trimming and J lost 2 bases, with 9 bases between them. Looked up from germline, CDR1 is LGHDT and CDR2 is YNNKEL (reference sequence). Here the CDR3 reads CASSGPGNYGYTF. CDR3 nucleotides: TGTGCCAGCAGCGGGCCGGGAAACTATGGCTACACCTTC.

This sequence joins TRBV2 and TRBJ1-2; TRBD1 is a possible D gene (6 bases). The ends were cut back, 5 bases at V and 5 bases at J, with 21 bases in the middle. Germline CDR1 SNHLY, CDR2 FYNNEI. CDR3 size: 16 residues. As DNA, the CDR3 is TGTGCCAGCAGTCCTTCCCCAATAACAGGGACATATGGCTACACCTTC. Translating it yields CASSPSPITGTYGYTF.

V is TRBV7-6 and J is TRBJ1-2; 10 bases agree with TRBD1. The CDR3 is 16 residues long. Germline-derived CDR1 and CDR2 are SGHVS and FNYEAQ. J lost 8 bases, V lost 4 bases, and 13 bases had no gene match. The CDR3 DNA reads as TGTGCCAGCAGCTGGGGGGACAGGGGATGGTCTGACGGCTACACCTTC. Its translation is CASSWGDRGWSDGYTF.

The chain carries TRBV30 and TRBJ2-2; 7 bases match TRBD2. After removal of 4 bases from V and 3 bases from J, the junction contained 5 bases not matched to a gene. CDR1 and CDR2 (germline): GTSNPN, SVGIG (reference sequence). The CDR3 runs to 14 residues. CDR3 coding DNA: TGTGCCTGGATCCGGGGGGTCGACACCGGGGAGCTGTTTTTT. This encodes CAWIRGVDTGELFF.

CDR3 nucleotide sequence: TGTGCCTGGAGTTTGCTAGCGGGGGGGCCTAATGAGCAGTTCTTC. This sequence encodes CAWSLLAGGPNEQFF. V and J are TRBV30 and TRBJ2-1; 12 nucleotides match TRBD2. The junction had 6 bases not matched to a gene; V was cut back by 2 bases and J by 7 bases. Per germline, CDR1 GTSNPN and CDR2 SVGIG (reference sequence). This CDR3 region has 15 residues.

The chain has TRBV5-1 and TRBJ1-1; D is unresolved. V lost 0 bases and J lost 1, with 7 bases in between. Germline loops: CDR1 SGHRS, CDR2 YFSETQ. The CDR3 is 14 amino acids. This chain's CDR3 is CASSLDFSNTEAFF. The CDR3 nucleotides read TGCGCCAGCAGCTTGGACTTCTCGAACACTGAAGCTTTCTTT.

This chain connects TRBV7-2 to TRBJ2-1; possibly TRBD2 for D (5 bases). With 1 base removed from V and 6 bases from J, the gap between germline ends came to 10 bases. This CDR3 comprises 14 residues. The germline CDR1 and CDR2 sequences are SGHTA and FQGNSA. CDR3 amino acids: CASSLEAGLNEQFF. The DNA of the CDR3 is TGTGCCAGCAGCTTAGAGGCGGGCCTCAATGAGCAGTTCTTC.

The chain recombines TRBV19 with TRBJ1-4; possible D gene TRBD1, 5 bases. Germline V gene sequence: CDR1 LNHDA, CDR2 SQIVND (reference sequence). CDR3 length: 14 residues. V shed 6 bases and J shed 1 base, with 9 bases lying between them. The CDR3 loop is CASSQTGTNEKLFF. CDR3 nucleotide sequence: TGTGCCAGTAGCCAAACAGGAACTAATGAAAAACTGTTTTTT.